This T cell receptor (beta chain) was found in a study of blood T cell repertoires in COVID-19. Background on the study: Samples of COVID-19 (acute and convalescent) were obtained from the United States, Italy and Spain. Sample material is recorded as cDNA or gDNA derived from T cells, B-cell-depleted T cells, or PBMCs.

This clone has a handful of counts. The germline V and J ends were trimmed by 1 base and 4 bases, with 19 bases remaining between them. CDR1 is SGHTS and CDR2 is YDEGEE in the germline V gene. CDR3 length: 17 residues. Per the original methods: Amplification of reference gene primers provided the estimated nucleated cell counts. Assay used: immunoSEQ multiplex PCR; TCRdb lists only in-frame clones, some missing. That table furnishes V, J and clone size, whereas the DNA furnished D and trimming. The sample has some 71,000 clones, around 84% seen once. This TCR was sampled from a woman between 45 and 60 years old with acute or convalescent COVID-19. Sequencing used peripheral blood. This sequence joins TRBV5-8 and TRBJ2-3, with D maybe TRBD2 (5 bases). The CDR3 DNA sequence: TGTGCCAGCAGCTTGTTGTGGTCGGGCCGAGCGGCAGATACGCAGTATTTT. Its protein is CASSLLWSGRAADTQYF.